Presented here are 28 T cell receptor beta chains from one specimen sequenced in a study of T cells in Graves' hyperthyroidism and ophthalmopathy. TCR beta CDR3 region amplification was performed from RNA transcripts. The HTBI primer set served for first-round RT-PCR of the TCR CDR3. MiXCR, applied by TCRdb to the multiplex PCR reads, yields one record per CDR3 protein. In the table there are under 550,000 distinct CDR3 sequences, 15% to 20% of which are singletons. The sequenced sample consisted of blood. The receptors originated from a man between 40 and 49 years old with Graves' ophthalmopathy.

This clonotype was counted only a few times. The genes are TRBV20-1 and TRBJ1-6; D is undetermined. This CDR3 contains 17 residues. V was trimmed by 0 bases and J by 0 bases, leaving 12 bases between them. Germline CDR1 and CDR2: DFQATT and SNEGSKA (reference sequence). CDR3 sequence reads: CSARDVGRSSYNSPLHF. In DNA form, the CDR3 reads TGCAGTGCTAGAGATGTTGGACGGAGCTCCTATAATTCACCCCTCCACTTT.

The table lists this clonotype with many counts. The chain has TRBV7-3 and TRBJ2-1; 13 bases align to TRBD2. CDR3 length: 17 residues. Per germline, CDR1 SGHTA and CDR2 FQGTGA. V was pared by 2 bases and J by 9 bases, with 10 bases of the junction left unmatched. The CDR3 nucleotides read TGTGCCAGCAGCTTACTTCGGACTAGCGGGAGACCTCCTGAGCAGTTCTTC. Translation gives CASSLLRTSGRPPEQFF.

This clonotype was seen many times. Compared with germline, one end of the junction differs, possibly owing to a read error. The chain carries TRBV12-3 or TRBV12-4 and TRBJ1-1, with TRBD1 matching 7 bases. The CDR3 has 18 amino acids. CDR3 bases: TGTGCCAGCAATTTAGAGGGTTCACAGGGGACCATGAACACTGAAGCTTTCTTT. The encoded protein is CASNLEGSQGTMNTEAFF.

This clonotype has ten or more counts. The chain recombines TRBV2 with TRBJ1-5; 9 positions match TRBD1. V was pared by 8 bases and J by 7 bases, with 6 bases of the junction left unmatched. The V gene's germline CDR1 is SNHLY and CDR2 FYNNEI. This CDR3 comprises 13 residues. CDR3 sequence reads: CASLGQGDQPQHF. The CDR3, as DNA: TGTGCCAGCCTGGGACAGGGAGACCAGCCCCAGCATTTT.

This clonotype has more than one count but fewer than ten. The chain uses TRBV20-1 and TRBJ2-3; 8 bases are shared with TRBD2. Germline V lookup: CDR1 DFQATT, CDR2 SNEGSKA (reference sequence). The CDR3 sequence is 16 residues long. With 0 bases clipped from V and 2 bases from J, the junction kept 7 bases outside the gene matches. CDR3: CSARDRGGGFTDTQYF. The CDR3 DNA is TGCAGTGCTAGAGATCGGGGGGGGGGTTTCACAGATACGCAGTATTTT.

This clonotype was recorded a few times. V usage is TRBV2 and J usage is TRBJ2-5; unclear D gene. Trimming stripped 3 bases from V and 2 bases from J, with 10 bases between. The CDR3 runs to 14 residues. Germline V gene sequence: CDR1 SNHLY, CDR2 FYNNEI. CDR3 amino acids: CASSDGVVQETQYF. CDR3 in DNA: TGTGCCAGCAGTGATGGGGTAGTTCAAGAGACCCAGTACTTC. Full variable domain (missing parts from reference TRBV2 and TRBJ2-5): EPEVTQTPSHQVTQMGQEVILRCVPISNHLYFYWYRQILGQKVEFLVSFYNNEISEKSEIFDDQFSVERPDGSNFTLKIRSTKLEDSAMYFCASSDGVVQETQYFGPGTRLLVL.

This clonotype has ten or more counts. The V and J genes are TRBV5-8 and TRBJ2-3; tentatively, D is TRBD2 (6 bases). Germline V gives CDR1 SGHTS, CDR2 YDEGEE. The V gene lost 2 bases and the J gene lost 4 bases, with 11 bases spanning the gap. This CDR3 is 14 amino acids long. Here the CDR3 DNA reads TGTGCCAGCAGCTTCTCAGGGACTTCAGATACGCAGTATTTT. As protein: CASSFSGTSDTQYF.

There are a few counts of this clonotype. This sequence joins TRBV10-3 and TRBJ2-2, with TRBD2 as a possible D gene (5 bases). CDR1 is ENHRY, CDR2 SYGVKD, per germline. Trimming cost V 6 bases and J 4 bases, with 15 bases left between them. The CDR3 length is 15 residues. This chain's CDR3 is CAIRDGVAVTGELFF. The CDR3 DNA reads TGTGCCATCAGGGACGGGGTAGCTGTCACCGGGGAGCTGTTTTTT.

This chain uses TRBV6-5 with TRBJ2-5; D perhaps matches TRBD2 (5 bases). V was cut by 2 bases and J by 6 bases, with 13 bases left in between. The CDR3 extends over 14 amino acids. CDR1 is MNHEY and CDR2 is SVGAGI in the germline V gene. CDR3 in amino acids: CASSYQDYSKTQYF. CDR3 nucleotides: TGTGCCAGCAGTTACCAAGACTATTCAAAGACCCAGTACTTC.

This clonotype was counted at least ten times. The chain joins TRBV18 to TRBJ1-2; TRBD1 is a possible D gene (5 bases). With 2 bases removed from V and 5 bases from J, the gap between germline ends came to 9 bases. The CDR3 spans 13 residues. Germline V CDR1 and CDR2: KGHSH, LQKENI. CDR3 loop: CASSPGGGYGYTF. As DNA, the CDR3 is TGTGCCAGCTCACCAGGCGGGGGGTATGGCTACACCTTC.

The chain has TRBV5-1 and TRBJ2-7; D may be TRBD2 (6 bases). The CDR3 has 15 residues. Germline assignment: CDR1 SGHRS and CDR2 YFSETQ. Deletions cut 0 bases from V and 4 bases from J, with 14 bases between. The CDR3, as DNA: TGCGCCAGCAGCTTGGCCTTGTCTAGCGAGTACGAGCAGTACTTC. The encoded protein is CASSLALSSEYEQYF.

This clonotype was detected many times. V is TRBV7-2 and J is TRBJ2-7, with TRBD2 identical over 9 bases. With 3 bases clipped from V and 3 bases from J, the junction kept 15 bases outside the gene matches. The CDR3 totals 18 residues. CDR1 and CDR2 from the germline V gene are SGHTA and FQGNSA. CDR3 residues: CASSFHEPSTSGLYEQYF. The CDR3 DNA reads as TGTGCCAGCAGCTTTCACGAGCCTTCGACTAGCGGCCTCTACGAGCAGTACTTC.

This clonotype was observed many times. This rearrangement joins TRBV3-1 to TRBJ2-3, with a tentative D call TRBD1 (5 bases). CDR1 and CDR2 from the germline V gene are LGHDT and YNNKEL (reference sequence). The CDR3 consists of 13 residues. V dropped 2 bases and J dropped 6 bases, with 9 bases sitting between them. The CDR3 spells CASSQSGRDTQYF. The CDR3, as DNA: TGTGCCAGCAGCCAATCAGGGCGGGATACGCAGTATTTT.

V usage is TRBV9 and J usage is TRBJ2-1; 7 bases fit TRBD1. The ends lost 1 base at V and 6 bases at J; junction bases unmatched: 4. Per germline, CDR1 SGDLS and CDR2 YYNGEE. CDR3 length: 14 amino acids. CDR3 bases: TGTGCCAGCAGCGTAATGGGACAGTCCAATGAGCAGTTCTTC. Protein product: CASSVMGQSNEQFF.

The gene calls are TRBV5-5 and TRBJ1-5, with D possibly matching TRBD1 (5 bases). Trimming pared 4 bases from V and 4 bases from J, leaving 18 bases between. The CDR3 has 16 residues. The germline V gene encodes CDR1 SGHKS and CDR2 YYEKEE (reference sequence). This CDR3 is CASSPRPVAGNQPQHF. CDR3 nucleotides: TGTGCCAGCAGCCCCCGGCCCGTGGCAGGGAATCAGCCCCAGCATTTT.

In its sample, this clonotype was seen a few times. The chain has TRBV19 and TRBJ2-7, with 9 bases aligning to TRBD1. This CDR3 comprises 15 residues. Germline lookup yields CDR1 LNHDA and CDR2 SQIVND (reference sequence). V gave up 4 bases and J gave up 3 bases; unmatched junction bases: 7. The chain's CDR3 is CASSTRRDRDYEQYF. The CDR3 DNA follows: TGTGCCAGTAGTACTCGCCGGGACAGGGACTACGAGCAGTACTTC.

This clonotype was counted only a few times. The V gene is TRBV5-5, the J gene TRBJ1-4, with TRBD1 matching 7 bases. Trimming removed 3 bases from V and 8 bases from J; junction bases left unmatched: 10. The CDR3 is made up of 15 amino acids. CDR1 is SGHKS, CDR2 YYEKEE, per germline (reference sequence). The CDR3 protein is CASSSKDRRREKLFF. Written as DNA, the CDR3 is TGTGCCAGCAGCTCCAAGGACAGGCGGCGGGAAAAACTGTTTTTT.

At least ten counts were recorded for this clonotype. The chain couples TRBV18 to TRBJ2-7; D uncertain. The CDR3 is 13 residues long. CDR1 and CDR2 from the germline V gene are KGHSH and LQKENI. V gave up 6 bases and J gave up 0 bases, with 9 bases separating them. The CDR3 is CASSRLSSYEQYF. CDR3 bases: TGTGCCAGCTCGCGCTTGAGCTCCTACGAGCAGTACTTC.

The table lists this clonotype with a few counts. This rearrangement joins TRBV20-1 to TRBJ1-6; no definite D call. This CDR3 is 14 amino acids long. In germline, CDR1 is DFQATT, CDR2 SNEGSKA (reference sequence). V was trimmed by 5 bases and J by 10 bases, leaving 18 bases between them. CDR3 region: CSAPPREGKSPLHF. CDR3 in DNA: TGCAGTGCTCCTCCCCGGGAGGGCAAGTCACCCCTCCACTTT.

V and J are TRBV5-1 and TRBJ2-5; 9 nucleotides match TRBD2. Per the germline V gene, CDR1 is SGHRS and CDR2 is YFSETQ. J lost 4 bases, V lost 7 bases, and 11 bases had no gene match. The CDR3 runs to 15 residues. The CDR3 coding sequence is TGCGCCAGCGTATTTAGCGGGGGTCAACGAGAGACCCAGTACTTC. It translates to CASVFSGGQRETQYF.

This clonotype was counted ten times or more. This chain links TRBV11-1 with TRBJ2-2; 9 bases fit TRBD2. After removal of 0 bases from V and 5 bases from J, the junction contained 1 base not matched to a gene. CDR1 is SGHAT and CDR2 is FQDESV in the germline V gene (reference sequence). CDR3 length: 15 amino acids. CDR3 in amino acids: CASSLAAGGTGELFF. In nucleotides, the CDR3 is TGTGCCAGCAGCTTAGCAGCGGGAGGAACCGGGGAGCTGTTTTTT.

The chain uses TRBV20-1 and TRBJ2-7; 7 positions match TRBD2. This CDR3 spans 14 amino acids. Germline V CDR1 and CDR2: DFQATT, SNEGSKA (reference sequence). V lost 6 bases, J lost 1 base, and 9 bases stayed unmatched. The CDR3 coding sequence is TGCAGTGCGCGGGTAGCTAGCGGATCCTACGAGCAGTACTTC. Protein sequence: CSARVASGSYEQYF.

This clonotype was picked up many times. The genes are TRBV7-9 and TRBJ2-7, with 8 bases aligning to TRBD2. The germline gives CDR1 SEHNR, CDR2 FQNEAQ (reference sequence). J was trimmed by 3 bases and V by 5 bases; bases with no gene match: 12. This CDR3 spans 16 amino acids. The CDR3 here is CASSEGFGLAGYEQYF. CDR3 nucleotides: TGTGCCAGCAGCGAAGGGTTCGGGCTAGCGGGCTACGAGCAGTACTTC.

The chain uses TRBV6-1 and TRBJ2-2, with D hard to call. Germline CDR1 is MNHNS and CDR2 is SASEGT. The CDR3 is made up of 16 amino acids. V was trimmed by 2 bases and J by 0 bases, leaving 10 bases between them. This CDR3 is CASSELPVPNTGELFF. The CDR3 DNA follows: TGTGCCAGCAGTGAACTTCCGGTCCCGAACACCGGGGAGCTGTTTTTT.

This clonotype was observed at least ten times. The chain carries TRBV3-1 and TRBJ1-6, with D hard to call. V was trimmed by 1 base and J by 10 bases, leaving 17 bases between them. The CDR3 has 16 residues. CDR1 is LGHDT and CDR2 is YNNKEL in the germline V gene (reference sequence). The CDR3 sequence is CASSQGLGAGKSPLHF. The CDR3 coding sequence is TGTGCCAGCAGCCAAGGTCTAGGCGCTGGGAAATCACCCCTCCACTTT.

The chain links TRBV12-3 or TRBV12-4 to TRBJ1-5; TRBD1 matches at 7 bases. With V trimmed by 7 bases and J by 6 bases, 6 bases remained unmatched. The CDR3 is made up of 13 amino acids. CDR3 DNA: TGTGCCAGCACCCCAGGGGGAGGTCAGCCCCAGCATTTT. As protein: CASTPGGGQPQHF.

In its sample, this clonotype was seen many times. The chain links TRBV20-1 to TRBJ2-5; D is possibly TRBD2 (6 bases). Trimming removed 4 bases from V and 2 bases from J, with 17 bases in between. CDR3 size: 15 residues. Germline lookup yields CDR1 DFQATT and CDR2 SNEGSKA (reference sequence). The chain's CDR3 is CSATISRDLQETQYF. For the CDR3, the DNA is TGCAGTGCTACAATCTCTCGGGACTTACAAGAGACCCAGTACTTC.

The V and J genes are TRBV7-2 and TRBJ1-1; D is unclear. Germline CDR1 SGHTA, CDR2 FQGNSA. The germline V and J ends were trimmed by 1 base and 5 bases, with 11 bases remaining between them. CDR3 length equals 14 residues. This CDR3 reads CASSLGSLGTEAFF. CDR3 DNA sequence: TGTGCCAGCAGCTTAGGGTCCCTGGGGACTGAAGCTTTCTTT.